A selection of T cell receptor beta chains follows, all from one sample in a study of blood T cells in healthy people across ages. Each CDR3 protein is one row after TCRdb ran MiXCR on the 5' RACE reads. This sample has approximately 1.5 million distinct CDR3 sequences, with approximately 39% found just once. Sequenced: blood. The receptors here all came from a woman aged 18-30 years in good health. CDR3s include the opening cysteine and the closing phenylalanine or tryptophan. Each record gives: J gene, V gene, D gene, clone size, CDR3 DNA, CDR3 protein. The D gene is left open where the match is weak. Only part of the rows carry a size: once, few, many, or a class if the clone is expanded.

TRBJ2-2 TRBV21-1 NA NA TGTGCCAGCAGCAAAGTTGGCAGACACACCGGGGAGCTGTTTTTT CASSKVGRHTGELFF
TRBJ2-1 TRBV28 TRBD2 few TGTGCCAGCAGTATACTAGCGGACAATGAGCAGTTCTTC CASSILADNEQFF
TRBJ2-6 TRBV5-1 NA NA TGCGCCAGCGCCCCCAGCTCTGGGGCCAACGTCCTGACTTTC CASAPSSGANVLTF
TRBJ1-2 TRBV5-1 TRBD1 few TGCGCCAGCTGGGACAGGGGAAAGAGCTATGGCTACACCTTC CASWDRGKSYGYTF
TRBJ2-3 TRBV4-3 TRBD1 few TGCGCCAGCAGCCAATCTACGGGGACAGGGTGGGGTACGCAGTATTTT CASSQSTGTGWGTQYF
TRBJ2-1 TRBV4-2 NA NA TGTGCCAGCAGCCAAGATATGAGTCTTGCCAATGAGCAGTTCTTC CASSQDMSLANEQFF
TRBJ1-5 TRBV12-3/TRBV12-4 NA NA TGTGCCTGCAGGTTATATAGTCAGCCCCAGCATTTT CACRLYSQPQHF
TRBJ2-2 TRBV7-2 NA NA TGTGCCAGCAGCTTAATCGGAAGCCCCAAAATCACCGGGGAGCTGTTTTTT CASSLIGSPKITGELFF
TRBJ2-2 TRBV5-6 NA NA TGTGCCAGCAGCTTGCCTACCTCATATGCGAACACCGGGGAGCTGTTTTTT CASSLPTSYANTGELFF
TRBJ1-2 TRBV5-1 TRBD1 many TGTGCCAGCAGCCTCGGACAGGGGGCTGGCTACACCTTC CASSLGQGAGYTF
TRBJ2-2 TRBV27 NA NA TGTGCCAGCAGTTTTAAAACAGGGGGGGGCACCGGGGAGCTGTTTTTT CASSFKTGGGTGELFF
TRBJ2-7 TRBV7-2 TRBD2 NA TGTGCCAGCAGCTACCGACTAGCGGGGTACAATGAGCAGTACTTC CASSYRLAGYNEQYF
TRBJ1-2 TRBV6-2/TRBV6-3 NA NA TGTGCCAACAGTCACCCCCGAGAGAGATTCCTCTATGGCTACACCTTC CANSHPRERFLYGYTF
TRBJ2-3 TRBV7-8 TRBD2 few TGTGCCAGCAGCCCCTGGACTAGCGGGATCCTCACAGATACGCAGTATTTT CASSPWTSGILTDTQYF
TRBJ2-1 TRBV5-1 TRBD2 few TGCGCCAGCAGCCCCCGACTAGCGGGAGGAAACAATGAGCAGTTCTTC CASSPRLAGGNNEQFF
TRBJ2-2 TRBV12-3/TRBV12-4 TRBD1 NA TGTGCCAGCGGAATAGGGGGCTTTACCGGGGAGCTGTTTTTT CASGIGGFTGELFF
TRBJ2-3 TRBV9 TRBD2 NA TGTGCCAGCAGCGTTTGCGGGGGGCTGGATACGCAGTATTTT CASSVCGGLDTQYF
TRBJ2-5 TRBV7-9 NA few TGTGCCAGCAGCTTATACTACGGTGGCAGCCAAGAGACCCAGTACTTC CASSLYYGGSQETQYF
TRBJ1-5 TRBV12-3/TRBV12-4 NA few TGTGCCAGCAGTTTACGGGAATATAGCAATCAGCACCAGCATTTT CASSLREYSNQHQHF
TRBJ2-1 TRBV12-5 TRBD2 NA TGTGCTAGTGGTGGGGGACTAGCGGGGCTCTCCTACAATGAGCAGTTCTTC CASGGGLAGLSYNEQFF
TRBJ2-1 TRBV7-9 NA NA TGTGCCAGCAGACAGAATTACAATGAGCAGTTCTTC CASRQNYNEQFF
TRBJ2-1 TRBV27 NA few TGTGCCAGCAGTTTATGGGAGGGGGACAATGAGCAGTTCTTC CASSLWEGDNEQFF
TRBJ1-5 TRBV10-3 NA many TGTGCCATCAGTGAGCCAGGGACGAATCAGCCCCAGCATTTT CAISEPGTNQPQHF
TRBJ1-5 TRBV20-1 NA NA TGCAGTGCTAGAGCACTGAATCAGCCCCAGCATTTT CSARALNQPQHF
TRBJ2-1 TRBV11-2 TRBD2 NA TGTGCCAGCAGCCTGTGGACTAGCGGGAGAGAGGGGAGCTCCTACAATGAGCAGTTCTTC CASSLWTSGREGSSYNEQFF
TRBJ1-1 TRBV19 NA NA TGTGCCAGTAGTGAGGGGCTACTACGGGCTTTCTTT CASSEGLLRAFF
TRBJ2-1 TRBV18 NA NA TGTGCCAGCTCACCAACTAGCCTGCAAGCCTACAATGAGCAGTTCTTC CASSPTSLQAYNEQFF
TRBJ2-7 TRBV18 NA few TGTGCCAGCTCACCGAGTAAGTACGAGCAGTACTTC CASSPSKYEQYF
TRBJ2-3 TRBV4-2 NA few TGTGCCAGCAGCCGAGAGGGATCGGGTAGCCCGTATTTT CASSREGSGSPYF
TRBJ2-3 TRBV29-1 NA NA TGCAGCTGTAGGACTGGCCCAGATACGCAGTATTTT CSCRTGPDTQYF
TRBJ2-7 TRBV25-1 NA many TGTGCCAGCAGTCGACAGGTCTCCTACGAGCAGTACTTC CASSRQVSYEQYF
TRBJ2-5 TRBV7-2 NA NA TGTGCCAGCAGCTTAGAACATGCAGTTCGGTACAATGAGCAGTACTTC CASSLEHAVRYNEQYF
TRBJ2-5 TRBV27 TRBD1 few TGTGCCAGCAGTTCCCCCCTCAAAGACAGGGGCGGGGAGACCCAGTACTTC CASSSPLKDRGGETQYF
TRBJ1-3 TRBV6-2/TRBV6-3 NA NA TGTGCCAGCAACCGACCGAATTACTCTGGAAACACCATATATTTT CASNRPNYSGNTIYF
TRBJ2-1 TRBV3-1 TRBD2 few TGTGCCAGCAGCCAAGCCCTAGCGGGGGTTGGGGAGCAGTTCTTC CASSQALAGVGEQFF
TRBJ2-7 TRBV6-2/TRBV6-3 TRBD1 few TGTGCCAGCAGTTACTCGCCCGGGACAGGGGAGATGGCCTACGAGCAGTACTTC CASSYSPGTGEMAYEQYF
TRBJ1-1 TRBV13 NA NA TGTGCCAGCAGCATCCGGGTGCCTGAAGCTTTCTTT CASSIRVPEAFF
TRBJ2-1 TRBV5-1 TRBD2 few TGCGCCAGCAGCTTGAGAATAGCGGGAGGTTACAATGAGCAGTTCTTC CASSLRIAGGYNEQFF
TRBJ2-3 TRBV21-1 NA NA TGTGCCAGCAGCCCCTGGACTAGCGGGGGACCCACAGATACGCAGTATTTT CASSPWTSGGPTDTQYF
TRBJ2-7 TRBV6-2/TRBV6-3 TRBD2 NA TGTGCCAGCCACCGACGTGGACTAGCCTCCTACGAGCAGTACTTC CASHRRGLASYEQYF
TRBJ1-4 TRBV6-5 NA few TGTGCCAGCAGTTACTCGACAGCAACAACTAATGAAAAACTGTTTTTT CASSYSTATTNEKLFF
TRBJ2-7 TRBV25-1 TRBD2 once TGTGCCAGCACTAAGGGGATAGAAGCGGGAGGTTCCTACAATGAGCAGTACTTC CASTKGIEAGGSYNEQYF
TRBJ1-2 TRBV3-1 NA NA TGTGCCAGCAGCCAAGATCCTGACGGGTTAGATGGCTACACCTTC CASSQDPDGLDGYTF
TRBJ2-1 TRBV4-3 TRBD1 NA TGCGCCAGCAGCCCGGGACAGAGGAACCAAGAGACCCAGTTCTTC CASSPGQRNQETQFF
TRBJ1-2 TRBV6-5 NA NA TGTGCCAGCAGTTACGACCTGCGCTATGGCTACACCTTC CASSYDLRYGYTF
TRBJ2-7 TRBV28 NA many TGTGCCAGCAGTTTACGTGGGTCGGGCGAGCAGTACTTC CASSLRGSGEQYF
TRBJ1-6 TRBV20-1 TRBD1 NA TGCAGTGCTAGACCCCGGGGACAGTACAATTCACCCCTCCACTTT CSARPRGQYNSPLHF
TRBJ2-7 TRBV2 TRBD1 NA TGTGCCAACAGGGGCGGCCGCATGGATGAGCAGTACTTC CANRGGRMDEQYF
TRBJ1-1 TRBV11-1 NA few TGTGCCAGCGCCGGGACCGCACTAGGGATAGACACTGAAGCTTTCTTT CASAGTALGIDTEAFF
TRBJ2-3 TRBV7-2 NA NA TGTGCCAGCAGCTTATACTATAATACGCAGTATTTT CASSLYYNTQYF
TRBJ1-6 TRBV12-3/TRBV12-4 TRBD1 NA TGTGCCAGCCGGGACAGGTTTCTTACACCCCTCCACTTT CASRDRFLTPLHF
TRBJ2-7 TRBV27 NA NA TGTGCCAGCAGTTTATCTCGAGGGTCCCACGAGCAGTACTTC CASSLSRGSHEQYF
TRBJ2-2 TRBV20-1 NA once TGCAGTGCTAGATCAACCGGGGAGCTGTTTTTT CSARSTGELFF
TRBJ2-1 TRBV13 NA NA TGTGCCAGCAGCCGAGGGACTTGGTACCAAGAGACCCAGTTCTTC CASSRGTWYQETQFF
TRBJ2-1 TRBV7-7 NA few TGTGCCAGCAGCCAAGCCCAGGGGTACAATGAGCAGTTCTTC CASSQAQGYNEQFF
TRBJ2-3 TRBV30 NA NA TGTGCCTGGAGCAAAATAGCTGCAGATACGCAGTATTTT CAWSKIAADTQYF